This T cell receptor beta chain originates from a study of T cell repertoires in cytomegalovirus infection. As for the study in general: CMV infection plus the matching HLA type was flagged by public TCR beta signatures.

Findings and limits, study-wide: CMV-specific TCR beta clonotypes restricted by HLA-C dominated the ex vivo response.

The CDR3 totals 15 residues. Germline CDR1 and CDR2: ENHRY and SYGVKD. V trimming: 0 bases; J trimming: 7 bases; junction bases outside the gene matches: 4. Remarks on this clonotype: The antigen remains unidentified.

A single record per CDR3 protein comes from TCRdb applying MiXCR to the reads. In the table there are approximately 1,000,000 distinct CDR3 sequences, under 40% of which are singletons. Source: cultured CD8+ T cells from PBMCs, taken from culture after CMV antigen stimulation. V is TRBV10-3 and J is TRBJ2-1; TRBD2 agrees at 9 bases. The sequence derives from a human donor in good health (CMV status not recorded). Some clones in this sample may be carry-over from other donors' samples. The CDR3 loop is CAISESAGGWNEQFF. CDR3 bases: TGTGCCATCAGTGAGTCAGCGGGGGGTTGGAATGAGCAGTTCTTC.